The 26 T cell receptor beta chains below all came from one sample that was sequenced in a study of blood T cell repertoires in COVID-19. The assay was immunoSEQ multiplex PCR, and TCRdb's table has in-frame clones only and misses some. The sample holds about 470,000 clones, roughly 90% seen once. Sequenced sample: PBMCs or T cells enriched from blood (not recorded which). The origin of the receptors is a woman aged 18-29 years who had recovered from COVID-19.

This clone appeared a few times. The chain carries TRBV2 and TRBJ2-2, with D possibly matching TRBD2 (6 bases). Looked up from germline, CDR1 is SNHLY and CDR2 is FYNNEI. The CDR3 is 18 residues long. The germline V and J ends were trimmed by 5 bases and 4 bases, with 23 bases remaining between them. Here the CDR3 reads CASSLSLVLGGVTGELFF. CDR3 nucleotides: TGTGCCAGCAGTCTTTCCTTGGTGCTGGGCGGGGTCACCGGGGAGCTGTTTTTT.

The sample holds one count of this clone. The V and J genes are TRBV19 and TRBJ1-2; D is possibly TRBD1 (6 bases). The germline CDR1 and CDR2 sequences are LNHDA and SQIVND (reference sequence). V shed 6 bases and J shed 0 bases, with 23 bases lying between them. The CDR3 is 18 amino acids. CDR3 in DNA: TGTGCCAGTAGCACCCGGGTCGCGGGGGGGCCGGCTAACTATGGCTACACCTTC. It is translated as CASSTRVAGGPANYGYTF.

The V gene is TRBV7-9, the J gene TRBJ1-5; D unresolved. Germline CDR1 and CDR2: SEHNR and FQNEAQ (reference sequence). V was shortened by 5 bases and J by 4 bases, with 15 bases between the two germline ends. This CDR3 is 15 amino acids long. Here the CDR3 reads CASSPDPPGNQPQHF. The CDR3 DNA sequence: TGTGCCAGCAGCCCAGATCCTCCGGGAAATCAGCCCCAGCATTTT.

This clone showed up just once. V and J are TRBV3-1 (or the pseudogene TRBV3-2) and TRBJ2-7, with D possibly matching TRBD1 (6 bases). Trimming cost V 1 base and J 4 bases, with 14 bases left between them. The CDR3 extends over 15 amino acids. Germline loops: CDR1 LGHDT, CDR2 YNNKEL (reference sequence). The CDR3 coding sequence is TGTGCCAGCAGCCAAGGTCCAGGGGTGGTATACGAGCAGTACTTC. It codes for CASSQGPGVVYEQYF.

The CDR3 DNA is TGTGCCAGCGGATCGGGACTAGTTGGGGGGACCCAGTACTTC. Its protein is CASGSGLVGGTQYF. This chain links TRBV3-1 (or the pseudogene TRBV3-2) with TRBJ2-5, with 8 bases that match TRBD2. V trimming: 8 bases; J trimming: 7 bases; junction bases outside the gene matches: 12. The CDR3 loop spans 14 amino acids. CDR1 and CDR2 (germline): LGHDT, YNNKEL (reference sequence).

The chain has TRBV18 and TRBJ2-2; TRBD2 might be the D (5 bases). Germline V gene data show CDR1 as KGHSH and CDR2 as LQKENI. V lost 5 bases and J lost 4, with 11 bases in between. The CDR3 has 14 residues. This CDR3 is CASSIGSGTGELFF. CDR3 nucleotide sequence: TGTGCCAGCTCAATTGGGAGCGGCACCGGGGAGCTGTTTTTT. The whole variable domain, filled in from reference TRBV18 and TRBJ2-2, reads NAGVMQNPRHLVRRRGQEARLRCSPMKGHSHVYWYRQLPEEGLKFMVYLQKENIIDESGMPKERFSAEFPKEGPSILRIQQVVRGDSAAYFCASSIGSGTGELFFGEGSRLTVL.

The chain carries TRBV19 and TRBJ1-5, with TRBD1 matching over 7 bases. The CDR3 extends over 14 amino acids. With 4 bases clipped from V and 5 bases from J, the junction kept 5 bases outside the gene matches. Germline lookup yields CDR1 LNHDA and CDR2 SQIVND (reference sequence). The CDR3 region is CASSNGQAYQPQHF. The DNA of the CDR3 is TGTGCCAGTAGTAACGGACAGGCTTATCAGCCCCAGCATTTT.

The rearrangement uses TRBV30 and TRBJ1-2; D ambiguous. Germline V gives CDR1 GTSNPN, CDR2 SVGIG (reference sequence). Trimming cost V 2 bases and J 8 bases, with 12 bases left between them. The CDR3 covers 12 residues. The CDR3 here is CAWSPSGRGYTF. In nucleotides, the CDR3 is TGTGCCTGGAGTCCAAGCGGGAGGGGCTACACCTTC.

This CDR3 is CASSEARDRGDYGYTF. CDR3 bases: TGTGCCAGCAGTGAGGCCCGGGACAGGGGGGACTATGGCTACACCTTC. This chain joins TRBV6-1 and TRBJ1-2; TRBD1 agrees at 11 bases. Looked up from germline, CDR1 is MNHNS and CDR2 is SASEGT. There are 16 residues in the CDR3. V lost 3 bases and J lost 3; bases outside the gene matches: 6.

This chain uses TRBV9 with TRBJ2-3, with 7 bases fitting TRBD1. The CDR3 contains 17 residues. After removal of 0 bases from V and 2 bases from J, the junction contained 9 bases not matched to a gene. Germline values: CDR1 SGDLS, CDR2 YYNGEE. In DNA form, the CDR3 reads TGTGCCAGCAGCGTAGTAAAGGGGGCCCTTTTCACAGATACGCAGTATTTT. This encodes CASSVVKGALFTDTQYF.

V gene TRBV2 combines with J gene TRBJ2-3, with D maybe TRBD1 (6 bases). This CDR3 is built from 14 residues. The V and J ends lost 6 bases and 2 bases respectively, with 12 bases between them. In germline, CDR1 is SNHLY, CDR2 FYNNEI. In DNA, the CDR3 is TGTGCCAGCAGCAGGACAGCAAACACAGATACGCAGTATTTT. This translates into CASSRTANTDTQYF.

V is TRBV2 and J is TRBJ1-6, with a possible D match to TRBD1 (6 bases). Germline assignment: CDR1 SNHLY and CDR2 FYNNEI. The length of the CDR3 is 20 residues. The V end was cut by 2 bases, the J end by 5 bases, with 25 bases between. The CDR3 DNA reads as TGTGCCAGCAGTGAATACCCCGATATAGAACAGGGTTTGGATAATTCACCCCTCCACTTT. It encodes CASSEYPDIEQGLDNSPLHF.

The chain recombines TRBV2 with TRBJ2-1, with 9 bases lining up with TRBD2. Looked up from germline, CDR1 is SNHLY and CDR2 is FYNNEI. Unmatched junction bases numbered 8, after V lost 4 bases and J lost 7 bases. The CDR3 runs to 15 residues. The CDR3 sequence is CASSVTGREGNEQFF. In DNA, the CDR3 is TGTGCCAGCAGTGTTACAGGGCGGGAGGGAAATGAGCAGTTCTTC.

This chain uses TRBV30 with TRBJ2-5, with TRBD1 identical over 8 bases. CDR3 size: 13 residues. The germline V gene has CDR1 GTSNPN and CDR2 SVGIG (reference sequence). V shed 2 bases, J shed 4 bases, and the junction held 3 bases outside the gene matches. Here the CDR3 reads CAWSPRGRETQYF. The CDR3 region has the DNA TGTGCCTGGAGTCCCAGGGGGCGAGAGACCCAGTACTTC. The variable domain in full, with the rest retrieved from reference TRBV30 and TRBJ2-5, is SQTIHQWPATLVQPVGSPLSLECTVEGTSNPNLYWYRQAAGRGLQLLFYSVGIGQISSEVPQNLSASRPQDRQFILSSKKLLLSDSGFYLCAWSPRGRETQYFGPGTRLLVL.

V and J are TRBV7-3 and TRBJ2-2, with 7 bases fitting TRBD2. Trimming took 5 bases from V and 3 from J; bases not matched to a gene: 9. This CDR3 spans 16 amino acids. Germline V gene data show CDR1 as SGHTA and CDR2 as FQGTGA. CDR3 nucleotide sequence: TGTGCCAGCAGCCCGACCCGGGAGGTCGACACCGGGGAGCTGTTTTTT. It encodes CASSPTREVDTGELFF.

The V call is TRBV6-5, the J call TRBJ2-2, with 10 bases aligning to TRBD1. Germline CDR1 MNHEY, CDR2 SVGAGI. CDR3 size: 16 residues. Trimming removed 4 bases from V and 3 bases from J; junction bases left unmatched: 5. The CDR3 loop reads CASSSRDRGYTGELFF. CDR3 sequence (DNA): TGTGCCAGCAGTTCCCGGGACAGGGGTTACACCGGGGAGCTGTTTTTT.

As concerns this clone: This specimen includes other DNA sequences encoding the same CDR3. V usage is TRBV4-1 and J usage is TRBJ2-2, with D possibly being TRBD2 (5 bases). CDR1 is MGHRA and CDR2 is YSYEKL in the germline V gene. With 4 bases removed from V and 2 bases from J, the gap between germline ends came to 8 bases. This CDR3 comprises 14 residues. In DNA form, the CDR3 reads TGCGCCAGCAGCCGAGGGTACAACACCGGGGAGCTGTTTTTT. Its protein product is CASSRGYNTGELFF.

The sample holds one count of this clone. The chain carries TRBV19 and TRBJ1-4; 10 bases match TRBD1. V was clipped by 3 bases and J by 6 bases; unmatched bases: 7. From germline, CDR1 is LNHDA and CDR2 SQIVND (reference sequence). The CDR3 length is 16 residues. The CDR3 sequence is CASSILPGQGDEKLFF. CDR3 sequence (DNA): TGTGCCAGTAGTATCTTACCCGGACAGGGGGATGAAAAACTGTTTTTT. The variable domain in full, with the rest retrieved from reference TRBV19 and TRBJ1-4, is DGGITQSPKYLFRKEGQNVTLSCEQNLNHDAMYWYRQDPGQGLRLIYYSQIVNDFQKGDIAEGYSVSREKKESFPLTVTSAQKNPTAFYLCASSILPGQGDEKLFFGSGTQLSVL.

CDR3 sequence reads: CASSEGTGRGYTF. The DNA for the CDR3 is TGTGCCAGCAGCGAAGGGACAGGACGCGGCTACACCTTC. V is TRBV6-6 and J is TRBJ1-2; TRBD1 matches at 8 bases. The CDR3 contains 13 residues. The ends lost 6 bases at V and 8 bases at J; junction bases unmatched: 8. Per germline, CDR1 MNHNY and CDR2 SVGAGI (reference sequence).

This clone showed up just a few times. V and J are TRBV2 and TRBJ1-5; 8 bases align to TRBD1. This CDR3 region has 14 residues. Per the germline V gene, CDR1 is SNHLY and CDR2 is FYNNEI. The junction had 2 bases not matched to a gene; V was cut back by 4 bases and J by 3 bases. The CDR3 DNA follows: TGTGCCAGCAGTGCCAGGGGGCTCAATCAGCCCCAGCATTTT. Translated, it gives CASSARGLNQPQHF.

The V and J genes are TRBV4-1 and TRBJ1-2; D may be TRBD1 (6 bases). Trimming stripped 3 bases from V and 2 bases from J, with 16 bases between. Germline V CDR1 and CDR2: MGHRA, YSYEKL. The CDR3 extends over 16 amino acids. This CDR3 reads CASSHPAQGSNYGYTF. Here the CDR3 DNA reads TGCGCCAGCAGCCATCCAGCCCAGGGGTCGAACTATGGCTACACCTTC.

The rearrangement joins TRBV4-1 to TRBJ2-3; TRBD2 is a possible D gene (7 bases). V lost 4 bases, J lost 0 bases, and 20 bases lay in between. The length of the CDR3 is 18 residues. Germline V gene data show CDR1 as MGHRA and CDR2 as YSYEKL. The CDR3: CASSLSGGGADSTDTQYF. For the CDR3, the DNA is TGCGCCAGCAGCCTCTCAGGAGGGGGGGCCGATAGCACAGATACGCAGTATTTT.

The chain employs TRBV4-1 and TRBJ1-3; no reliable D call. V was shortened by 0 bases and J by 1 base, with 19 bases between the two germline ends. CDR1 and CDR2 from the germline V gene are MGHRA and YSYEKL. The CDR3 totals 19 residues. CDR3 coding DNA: TGCGCCAGCAGCCAAGACGCCCGGGATCGCCGTTTTTCTGGAAACACCATATATTTT. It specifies CASSQDARDRRFSGNTIYF.

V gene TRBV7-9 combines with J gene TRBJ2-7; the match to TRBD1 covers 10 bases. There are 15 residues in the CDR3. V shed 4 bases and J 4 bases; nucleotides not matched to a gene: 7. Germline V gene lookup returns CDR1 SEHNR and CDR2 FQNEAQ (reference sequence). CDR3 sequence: CASSSGTGAPYEQYF. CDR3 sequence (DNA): TGTGCCAGCAGCTCCGGGACAGGGGCCCCTTACGAGCAGTACTTC. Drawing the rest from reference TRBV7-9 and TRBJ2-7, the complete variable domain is DTGVSQNPRHKITKRGQNVTFRCDPISEHNRLYWYRQTLGQGPEFLTYFQNEAQLEKSRLLSDRFSAERPKGSFSTLEIQRTEQGDSAMYLCASSSGTGAPYEQYFGPGTRLTVT.

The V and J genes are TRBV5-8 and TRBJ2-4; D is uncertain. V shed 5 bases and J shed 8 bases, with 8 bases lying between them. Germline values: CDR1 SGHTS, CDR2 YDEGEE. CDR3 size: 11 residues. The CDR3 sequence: CASSLRDIQYF. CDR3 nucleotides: TGTGCCAGCAGTTTACGGGACATTCAGTACTTC.

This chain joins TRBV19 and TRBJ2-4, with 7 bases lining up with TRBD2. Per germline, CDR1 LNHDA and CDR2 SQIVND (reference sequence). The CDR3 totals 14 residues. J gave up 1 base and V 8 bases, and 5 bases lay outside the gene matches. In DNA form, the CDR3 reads TGTGCCAGTGTTCCCGGGGGGGCCAAAAACATTCAGTACTTC. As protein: CASVPGGAKNIQYF. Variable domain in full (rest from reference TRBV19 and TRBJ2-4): DGGITQSPKYLFRKEGQNVTLSCEQNLNHDAMYWYRQDPGQGLRLIYYSQIVNDFQKGDIAEGYSVSREKKESFPLTVTSAQKNPTAFYLCASVPGGAKNIQYFGAGTRLSVL.